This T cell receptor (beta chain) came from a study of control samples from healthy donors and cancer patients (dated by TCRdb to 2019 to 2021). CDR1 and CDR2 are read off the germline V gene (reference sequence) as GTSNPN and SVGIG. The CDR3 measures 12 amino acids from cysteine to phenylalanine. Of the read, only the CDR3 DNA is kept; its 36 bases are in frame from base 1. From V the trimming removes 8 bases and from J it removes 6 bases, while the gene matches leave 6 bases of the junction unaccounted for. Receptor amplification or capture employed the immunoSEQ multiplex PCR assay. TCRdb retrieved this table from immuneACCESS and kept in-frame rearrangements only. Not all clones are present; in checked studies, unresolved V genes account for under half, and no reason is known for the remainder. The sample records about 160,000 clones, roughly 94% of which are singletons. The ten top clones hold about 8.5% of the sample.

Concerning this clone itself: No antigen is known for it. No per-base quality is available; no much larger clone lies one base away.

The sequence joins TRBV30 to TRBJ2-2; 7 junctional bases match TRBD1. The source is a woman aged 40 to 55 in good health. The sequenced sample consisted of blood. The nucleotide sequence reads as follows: TGTGCCGTACAGGGGTTTGCCGGGGAGCTGTTTTTT. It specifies CAVQGFAGELFF.